This T cell receptor beta chain was recovered during a study of shared clonotypes between healthy human individuals. The wider study: A couple of female and three male donors aged 18 to 49 were enrolled.

TCRdb keeps only in-frame clones here, not all; method: immunoSEQ multiplex PCR. In the table there are about 490,000 clones, less than 80% of which are singletons. Trimming at V came to 7 bases and at J to 1 base, leaving 7 bases not matched to a gene. This CDR3 contains 14 residues. In germline, CDR1 is SQVTM, CDR2 ANQGSEA. What was sequenced was PBMCs. The V gene is TRBV29-1, the J gene TRBJ2-1, with 7 bases aligning to TRBD1. This receptor was taken from a middle-aged woman in good health. Some clones in this sample may be carry-over from other donors' samples. CDR3 sequence (DNA): TGCAGCGCGATAGGACAGGAGTCCTACAATGAGCAGTTCTTC. Its translation: CSAIGQESYNEQFF.